This T cell receptor (beta chain) originates from a study of blood T cell repertoires in COVID-19. Individuals drawn from 20 to 25 US areas were roughly 18 to 95 years old. Produced via immunoSEQ multiplex PCR; TCRdb's table is partial and in-frame only. Of around 250,000 clones in the sample, about 90% are singletons; the top ten hold 2.5% to 3.5%. CDR1 and CDR2 from the germline V gene are ENHRY and SYGVKD. The CDR3 length is 12 residues. Trimming removed 5 bases at V and 3 bases at J, with 7 bases between. This clone has only one observation. Sequencing used PBMCs or T cells enriched from blood (not recorded which). The sequence derives from a woman in her forties who had been exposed to COVID-19. The chain joins TRBV10-3 to TRBJ1-1; D may be TRBD1 (5 bases). CDR3 region: CAISTRDTEAFF. CDR3 nucleotide sequence: TGTGCCATCAGTACCAGGGACACTGAAGCTTTCTTT.